These 27 T cell receptor beta chains were sequenced from one sample in a study of vaccination and CD4 T cells after COVID-19. Treatment meaning: roughly nine-day PBMC culture with coronavirus spike peptide pools or control peptides (ViraFEST assay). Cultured CD4+ T-cell DNA underwent Oncomine TCR Beta short-read sequencing. TCRdb used MiXCR to reprocess the PCR reads, holding one entry per CDR3 protein. This table has fewer than 20,000 distinct CDR3 sequences, about 39% appearing once. These receptors have no identified antigens. The sample consisted of CD4+ T cells from blood, cultured in vitro, taken after SARS-CoV-2 vaccination. These receptor sequences come from a human donor who had recovered from COVID-19.

This chain connects TRBV10-1 to TRBJ2-1; D not resolved. CDR3 length: 13 residues. V lost 3 bases and J 7 bases, leaving 10 bases between the germline ends. The germline V gene encodes CDR1 WNHNN and CDR2 SYGVQD (reference sequence). This chain's CDR3 is CASSDGPRNEQFF. CDR3 coding DNA: TGCGCCAGCAGTGACGGACCGAGAAATGAGCAGTTCTTC.

This clonotype turned up a few times. A junction boundary mismatches the germline segment, possibly from a read error. The chain couples TRBV2 to TRBJ1-1; possibly TRBD1 for D (6 bases). This CDR3 has 14 residues. In germline, CDR1 is SNHLY, CDR2 FYNNEI. In DNA, the CDR3 is TGTGCCAGCAGCGAAGCGTACAGGGACACTGAAGCTTTCTTT. This codes for CASSEAYRDTEAFF.

This clonotype was counted a few times. This chain connects TRBV20-1 to TRBJ1-6; D uncertain. Germline lookup yields CDR1 DFQATT and CDR2 SNEGSKA (reference sequence). Trimming cost V 0 bases and J 5 bases, with 14 bases left between them. CDR3 length: 16 amino acids. The CDR3 region has the DNA TGCAGTGCTAGAGATCTGGGTCAGGCAAATAATTCACCCCTCCACTTT. It codes for CSARDLGQANNSPLHF.

The rearrangement joins TRBV6-5 to TRBJ2-2, with 7 bases fitting TRBD1. After removal of 4 bases from V and 1 base from J, the junction contained 3 bases not matched to a gene. The CDR3 contains 15 residues. The V gene's germline CDR1 is MNHEY and CDR2 SVGAGI. For the CDR3, the DNA is TGTGCCAGCAGTTTCCGACAGGGGAACACCGGGGAGCTGTTTTTT. Amino acids: CASSFRQGNTGELFF.

V and J are TRBV19 and TRBJ1-6; 9 positions match TRBD1. V gave up 8 bases and J gave up 10 bases; unmatched junction bases: 6. CDR1 and CDR2 (germline): LNHDA, SQIVND (reference sequence). This CDR3 spans 13 amino acids. The CDR3 DNA follows: TGTGCCAGTGGGGGGACAGGGCCCTCACCCCTCCACTTT. Residues: CASGGTGPSPLHF.

This clonotype was counted between two and nine times. The CDR3 nucleotides are TGTGCCAGCAGTCAAGTTTCATCGAACACTGAAGCTTTCTTT. Encoded protein: CASSQVSSNTEAFF. This chain joins TRBV6-1 and TRBJ1-1; D call uncertain. This CDR3 contains 14 residues. Germline values: CDR1 MNHNS, CDR2 SASEGT. V lost 5 bases, J lost 1 base, and 11 bases lay in between.

The chain recombines TRBV12-3 or TRBV12-4 with TRBJ1-5; D is possibly TRBD1 (5 bases). V lost 6 bases and J lost 5, with 11 bases in between. CDR3 size: 13 residues. The CDR3 sequence: CASSPPGDQPQHF. CDR3 in DNA: TGTGCCAGCAGCCCCCCGGGGGATCAGCCCCAGCATTTT.

The V and J genes are TRBV28 and TRBJ2-6; 12 bases line up with TRBD1. With 5 bases clipped from V and 3 bases from J, the junction kept 2 bases outside the gene matches. Germline V CDR1 and CDR2: MDHEN, SYDVKM. This CDR3 is 16 amino acids long. CDR3 amino acids: CASSGTGGFGANVLTF. CDR3 nucleotide sequence: TGTGCCAGCAGTGGGACAGGGGGCTTTGGGGCCAACGTCCTGACTTTC.

This clonotype occurred a few times. The chain employs TRBV19 and TRBJ1-5, with 10 bases aligning to TRBD1. The CDR3 has 17 amino acids. Germline assignment: CDR1 LNHDA and CDR2 SQIVND (reference sequence). J lost 0 bases, V lost 8 bases, and 10 bases had no gene match. The CDR3 sequence: CASGSMRDRGSNQPQHF. CDR3 DNA: TGTGCCAGTGGATCAATGAGGGACAGGGGTAGCAATCAGCCCCAGCATTTT.

This chain joins TRBV6-2 or TRBV6-3 and TRBJ2-5; D not certain. Germline V CDR1 and CDR2: MNHEY, SVGEGT. Trimming cost V 6 bases and J 2 bases, with 13 bases left between them. This CDR3 is 14 amino acids long. DNA of the CDR3: TGTGCCAGCAGCCGCTCAGGAAGACAAGAGACCCAGTACTTC. Amino acid sequence: CASSRSGRQETQYF.

This chain connects TRBV10-3 to TRBJ2-5, with a tentative D call TRBD2 (7 bases). CDR3 length: 13 amino acids. V was shortened by 11 bases and J by 2 bases, with 15 bases between the two germline ends. Germline CDR1 reads ENHRY; CDR2 reads SYGVKD. The CDR3 here is CAVGGGAQETQYF. As DNA, the CDR3 is TGTGCCGTAGGAGGGGGGGCACAAGAGACCCAGTACTTC.

This clonotype showed up just a few times. V is TRBV6-5 and J is TRBJ1-5; D uncertain. V dropped 0 bases and J dropped 0 bases, with 15 bases sitting between them. CDR1 is MNHEY and CDR2 is SVGAGI in the germline V gene. The CDR3 runs to 18 residues. CDR3 sequence reads: CASSYSTPSRYSNQPQHF. CDR3 in DNA: TGTGCCAGCAGTTACTCGACTCCCTCACGGTATAGCAATCAGCCCCAGCATTTT.

The rearrangement links TRBV27 to TRBJ2-7; 7 bases line up with TRBD1. This CDR3 has 15 amino acids. Germline loops: CDR1 MNHEY, CDR2 SMNVEV (reference sequence). J was trimmed by 5 bases and V by 3 bases; bases with no gene match: 10. The CDR3 here is CASSFTGAPNHEQYF. The CDR3 region has the DNA TGTGCCAGCAGTTTTACAGGGGCTCCTAACCACGAGCAGTACTTC.

This clonotype was seen just once. The gene calls are TRBV12-3 or TRBV12-4 and TRBJ1-5; 10 nucleotides agree with TRBD1. The J segment lost 2 bases and the V segment lost 5 bases, leaving 6 bases of the junction unmatched. The CDR3 extends over 16 amino acids. This CDR3 is CASSRDRGNGNQPQHF. DNA for the CDR3: TGTGCCAGCAGTCGGGACAGGGGAAACGGCAATCAGCCCCAGCATTTT.

The chain joins TRBV4-1 to TRBJ1-1, with TRBD1 matching over 10 bases. CDR1 and CDR2 (germline): MGHRA, YSYEKL. V trimming: 0 bases; J trimming: 2 bases; junction bases outside the gene matches: 6. The CDR3 has 17 amino acids. CDR3 bases: TGCGCCAGCAGCCAAGATCGTGCGACAGGGGGCAACACTGAAGCTTTCTTT. Residues: CASSQDRATGGNTEAFF.

The J gene is TRBJ2-1, the V gene TRBV7-6, with D unclear. The CDR3 runs 14 residues. Germline assignment: CDR1 SGHVS and CDR2 FNYEAQ. Deletions cut 1 base from V and 9 bases from J, with 13 bases between. The CDR3 region is CASSLGLRLGEQFF. The CDR3 nucleotides read TGTGCCAGCAGCTTAGGTTTGAGGTTGGGTGAGCAGTTCTTC.

This clonotype was seen a handful of times. This chain joins TRBV6-2 or TRBV6-3 and TRBJ2-7; D call uncertain. The V gene's germline CDR1 is MNHEY and CDR2 SVGEGT. V was shortened by 4 bases and J by 3 bases, with 4 bases between the two germline ends. The length of the CDR3 is 11 residues. The chain's CDR3 is CASSSLYEQYF. The CDR3 DNA reads TGTGCCAGCAGTTCCCTCTACGAGCAGTACTTC.

V is TRBV6-1 and J is TRBJ1-5, with unresolved D. Trimming pared 2 bases from V and 1 base from J, leaving 9 bases between. There are 15 residues in the CDR3. Germline V gene data show CDR1 as MNHNS and CDR2 as SASEGT. CDR3: CASSETDESNQPQHF. The CDR3 coding sequence is TGTGCCAGCAGTGAAACGGACGAGAGCAATCAGCCCCAGCATTTT.

V usage is TRBV20-1 and J usage is TRBJ2-1; 7 bases match TRBD2. Germline CDR1 is DFQATT and CDR2 is SNEGSKA (reference sequence). CDR3 length: 13 amino acids. The ends lost 2 bases at V and 7 bases at J; junction bases unmatched: 5. The CDR3 region has the DNA TGCAGTGCTAGATGGCACGGGGGGAATGAGCAGTTCTTC. It encodes CSARWHGGNEQFF.

By sample share, this clonotype is large. The rearrangement uses TRBV6-1 and TRBJ1-1; perhaps TRBD1 as D (6 bases). Trimming took off 6 bases at V and 1 base at J, with 15 bases between the two ends. The CDR3 length is 15 residues. Germline assignment: CDR1 MNHNS and CDR2 SASEGT. CDR3 region: CASSLDRPWNTEAFF. CDR3 nucleotide sequence: TGTGCCAGCAGCCTTGACAGGCCCTGGAACACTGAAGCTTTCTTT.

This clonotype was seen a handful of times. The chain joins TRBV6-1 to TRBJ1-5; no clear D gene. Germline V CDR1 and CDR2: MNHNS, SASEGT. The CDR3 contains 13 residues. V gave up 8 bases and J gave up 3 bases, with 11 bases separating them. CDR3 sequence: CASGAATNQPQHF. Here the CDR3 DNA reads TGTGCCAGCGGAGCGGCCACCAATCAGCCCCAGCATTTT.

The chain carries TRBV11-1 and TRBJ2-1; 11 bases fit TRBD2. With V trimmed by 4 bases and J by 4 bases, 3 bases remained unmatched. Germline V CDR1 and CDR2: SGHAT, FQDESV (reference sequence). The CDR3 extends over 15 amino acids. This chain's CDR3 is CASSWGLAAYNEQFF. In nucleotides, the CDR3 is TGTGCCAGCAGCTGGGGACTAGCGGCATACAATGAGCAGTTCTTC.

This chain links TRBV20-1 with TRBJ2-5; 12 bases are a match to TRBD2. Germline V gene data show CDR1 as DFQATT and CDR2 as SNEGSKA (reference sequence). V was clipped by 5 bases and J by 5 bases; unmatched bases: 3. This CDR3 comprises 13 residues. The CDR3 is CSAGLAGRETQYF. The CDR3 bases are TGCAGTGCTGGACTAGCGGGGAGGGAGACCCAGTACTTC.

The genes are TRBV2 and TRBJ1-6, with 8 nucleotides matching TRBD1. V lost 6 bases, J lost 10 bases, and 8 bases stayed unmatched. This CDR3 contains 14 residues. Germline loops: CDR1 SNHLY, CDR2 FYNNEI. The CDR3 protein is CASRGQGSNSPLHF. The CDR3 bases are TGTGCCAGCAGAGGACAGGGTTCTAACTCACCCCTCCACTTT.

This clonotype has only a few counts. The DNA of the CDR3 is TGCAGTGCTAGAGCACGGACAGGAGCCCTTTTTTCACCCCTCCACTTT. It translates to CSARARTGALFSPLHF. The genes are TRBV20-1 and TRBJ1-6, with 7 bases lining up with TRBD1. The CDR3 runs 16 residues. The trim removed 1 base at V and 9 bases at J, leaving 12 bases unmatched. Germline-derived CDR1 and CDR2 are DFQATT and SNEGSKA (reference sequence).

J is TRBJ1-3 and V is TRBV7-6, with TRBD1 identical over 9 bases. The CDR3 is 15 amino acids. V was clipped by 5 bases and J by 4 bases; unmatched bases: 6. Per the germline V gene, CDR1 is SGHVS and CDR2 is FNYEAQ. The CDR3 here is CASSVRTGAGNTIYF. The CDR3 region has the DNA TGTGCCAGCAGCGTCCGGACAGGGGCAGGAAACACCATATATTTT. The variable domain in full, with the rest retrieved from reference TRBV7-6 and TRBJ1-3, is GAGVSQSPRYKVTKRGQDVALRCDPISGHVSLYWYRQALGQGPEFLTYFNYEAQQDKSGLPNDRFSAERPEGSISTLTIQRTEQRDSAMYRCASSVRTGAGNTIYFGEGSWLTVV.

This chain connects TRBV19 to TRBJ2-4, with 9 bases fitting TRBD1. V lost 8 bases, J lost 13 bases, and 6 bases stayed unmatched. CDR3 length: 11 residues. Germline CDR1 is LNHDA and CDR2 is SQIVND (reference sequence). In nucleotides, the CDR3 is TGTGCCAGTGGACAGGGGAGGGGACAGTACTTC. Amino acids: CASGQGRGQYF.